This T cell receptor (beta chain) was recovered during a study of vaccination and CD4 T cells after COVID-19 (dated by TCRdb to the early 2020s). The study in broad terms: Convalescent patients had a positive SARS-CoV-2 result on nasal swab PCR, and of these patients, several had mild disease and one had severe disease. Post-COVID blood samples from convalescent patients were collected a median of about 100 days after diagnosis, with a range of about 35 to 161 days. Participants got two doses of the Pfizer-BioNTech BNT162b2 vaccine (n=8) or two doses of the Moderna mRNA-1273 vaccine (n=2). Six males and four females were included in the convalescent cohort, with two Hispanic individuals, seven Caucasians, two Asians and one multiracial person represented. As controls, cultures received a CEFX viral epitope pool (the positive control), an HIV-1 Nef peptide pool (the negative control), or no peptide at all. In around ten COVID-19 convalescent patients and a handful of infection-naive healthy vaccine recipients, the spike-specific CD4+ TCR repertoire before mRNA vaccination was compared with the repertoire after mRNA vaccination. Overlapping spike peptide pools from SARS-CoV-2 and from the common cold coronaviruses HCoV-NL63, HCoV-OC43 and HCoV-229E were used as culture stimuli. Post-vaccine blood samples were taken a median of about 72 days after the second vaccine dose, with a range of about 13 to 241 days. The research as a whole found: In convalescent patients, a median around 86% of post-vaccine SARS-CoV-2-reactive clones were detected only after vaccination, suggesting vaccine-specific priming. The study included relatively few convalescent patients and did not analyze early timepoints after natural infection. Of the vaccine-specific clones in convalescent patients, 304 of 307, or nearly all, reacted only to SARS-CoV-2 spike and did not cross-react with common cold coronaviruses. Although the median number of SARS-CoV-2-reactive clonotypes went up from roughly 19 after infection to 38 after vaccination, the increase was not significant.

Explained via the paper, the treatment or condition label denotes: roughly 11-day PBMC culture with coronavirus spike peptide pools or control peptides (ViraFEST assay). To expand antigen-specific T cells with peptide pools and then pick out the expanded clonotypes through TCR sequencing, the study relied on the ViraFEST assay. Positive SARS-CoV-2 PCR tests in the convalescent patients dated from March to December 2020, before Alpha, Beta and Delta variants emerged in the United States. Each well held fewer than 2.5 million PBMCs cultured with roughly 10 ug/ml peptide pools in IMDM containing approximately 5% human AB serum and about 10 IU/ml IL-2. Half of the culture medium was replaced with fresh IL-2-containing medium on days 3 and 7. Once the cells had been in culture for less than 11 days, the EasySep CD4+ T cell isolation kit was used to isolate CD4+ T cells by negative selection. Ficoll-Paque Plus gradient centrifugation was used to isolate PBMCs from whole blood, and the isolated PBMCs were then either used fresh or cryopreserved at -140C. Culture conditions were generally each tested in triplicate wells.

Concerning this clonotype: This clone's antigen is unknown. No much larger clone is present one base from it, and per-base qualities are unavailable.

Libraries came from PCR. At the Johns Hopkins FTIC core, DNA from the cultured CD4+ T cells underwent TCR sequencing with the Oncomine TCR Beta short-read assay. The QIAamp micro DNA kit was used to extract genomic DNA from the cultured CD4+ T cells. Oncomine TCR Beta libraries made from cultured CD4+ T cells were pooled using unique dual indexes and sequenced on an Illumina iSeq 100. For the original study's pipeline: Non-productive sequences were removed, and CDR3s that did not start with C, did not end with F or W, or were shorter than 7 amino acids were discarded. Antigen-specific clonotypes were identified with the MANAFEST web application by comparing peptide-stimulated wells with reference and other culture wells. An FDR below 0.05, an odds ratio above 5, and a productive frequency above 0.1% in at least two of three replicate wells were required for clones to be considered positive. A clonotype counted as cross-reactive if it showed significant expansion both in the SARS-CoV-2 spike wells and in at least one common cold coronavirus spike condition. CDR3 homology was assessed with Levenshtein distances (stringdist) and unrooted phylogenetic trees (ape) in R version 3.6.1. TCRdb applied fastp at Q25 and MiXCR to the public reads, then kept only in-frame beta chains. CDR3 protein sequences are deduplicated, and each keeps its most common genes and DNA. What appears here as the V and J calls and clone size reflects TCRdb's work, not the paper's. For this sample the table gives around 6,000 distinct CDR3 sequences, of which 35% to 50% were detected only once. The ten largest clones capture roughly 10% of the sample.

Sequencing was carried out using CD4+ T cells from blood, cultured in vitro. The receptor's source is a human donor who had recovered from COVID-19.

The bases read TGTGCCAGCAGCAGACAGGGCCGGGAGCAGTACTTC. This translates into CASSRQGREQYF. Here the chain combines TRBV7-2 and TRBJ2-7, and 7 junction bases match TRBD1. Spanning cysteine to phenylalanine, the CDR3 consists of 12 amino acids. The read is trimmed to its CDR3 DNA, 36 bases read in frame from base 1. CDR1 SGHTA and CDR2 FQGNSA were looked up in the germline V gene. Trimming takes 5 bases off V and 7 bases off J; junction bases not matched to a gene: 5.